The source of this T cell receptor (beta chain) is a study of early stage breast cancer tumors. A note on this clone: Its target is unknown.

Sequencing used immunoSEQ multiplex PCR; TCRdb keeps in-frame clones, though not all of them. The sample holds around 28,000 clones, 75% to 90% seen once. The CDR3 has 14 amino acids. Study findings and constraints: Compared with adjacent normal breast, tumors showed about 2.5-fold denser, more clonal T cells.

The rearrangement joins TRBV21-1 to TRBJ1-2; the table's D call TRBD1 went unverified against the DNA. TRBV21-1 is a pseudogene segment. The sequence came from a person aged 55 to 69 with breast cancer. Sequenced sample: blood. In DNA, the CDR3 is TGTGCCAGCAGCCCGCGACACGGTAACTATGGCTACACCTTC. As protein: CASSPRHGNYGYTF.